Described below is a single T cell receptor (beta chain) sequence and its context. It lacks a known antigen. No per-base quality is available; no much larger clone lies one base away. The cohort consisted of some 730 healthy bone marrow donors. All cohort members were sampled while nominally healthy, although unrecorded immune exposures were likely present. The donor was CMV seronegative and was included in the group of about 400 seronegative cohort members. A peripheral blood sample was collected from each donor, and TCR beta sequencing was performed on peripheral blood mononuclear cells. The Qiagen DNeasy Blood Extraction Kit was used to extract genomic DNA from the blood cell samples. Libraries were made using the immunoSEQ multiplex PCR assay. For the multiplex PCR, a mixture combining 60 forward primers for TCR Vbeta segments and 13 reverse primers for TCR Jbeta segments was used. Amplification of the CDR3 region of rearranged TCR beta genes was performed with a multiplex PCR assay on genomic DNA. The amplified TCR beta libraries were sequenced on the Illumina HiSeq System as 87-base-pair reads. The paper's data handling went like this. Across the 600 to 700 repertoires, a later analysis counted about 81 million unique TCR beta chains, approximately 10 million of which were shared by at least two donors. A nearest-neighbor algorithm error-corrected the raw reads and collapsed the reads into unique sequences, merging closely related sequences to remove PCR and sequencing errors. CDR3 sequences were aligned to IMGT reference sequences to assign V, D and J gene segments. For a sequence to be retained, a match of at least six nucleotides to both a V gene segment and a J gene segment was required. Rearrangements were called productive when the CDR3 lacked stop codons and stayed in frame with V and J; all others were non-productive. CDR3 was defined by IMGT convention, running from the second conserved V-encoded cysteine to the conserved J-encoded phenylalanine. The earlier analysis of about 530 of the donors excluded any sequence lacking an unambiguous match to a single V gene segment. In an earlier analysis of a few hundred of the donors, V segments were called functional above 56.7% productive rearrangements and were called segregating when the between-donor standard deviation exceeded 5%. A statistical classification framework was built for diagnosing cytomegalovirus status from the catalog of TCR beta chain sequences. In a later analysis, V and J genes were assigned by comparing TCR nucleotide sequences against IMGT/GENE-DB human TR gene sequences. In a later analysis, CDR3 sequences and most-parsimonious VDJ recombination scenarios were assigned using the TCRdist pipeline. In a later analysis, every TCR beta chain was defined by the combination of its CDR3 amino acid sequence and its V-gene family, and reads without a unique V-gene family were dropped. As a way to deal with suspected cross-contamination and a sequencing artifact, a later analysis dropped 640 or so nucleotide sequences that were highly shared and had low generation probability. In a later analysis, a clonal expansion index for each public chain was calculated from normalized within-repertoire ranks of inferred template counts. Generation probabilities in a later analysis came from a VDJ recombination model fitted to out-of-frame rearrangements, and those results were checked against IGoR. A later analysis scored TCR-TCR, TCR-HLA and TCR-CMV co-occurrence with hypergeometric tests, applying a repertoire-size bias correction to TCR pairs. To estimate false discovery rates, a later analysis permuted the HLA or CMV assignments 20 times. In a later analysis, co-occurring TCRs were grouped using DBSCAN, with TCRdist sequence similarity added in when clustering inside HLA-allele-positive subsets. Repertoires with fewer than 30,000 or more than 120,000 public chains, plus five repertoires with anomalous nucleotide sharing, were excluded from co-occurrence clustering. Held by TCRdb, this immuneACCESS table contains in-frame sequences only and omits some clones. Under half of the omission traces to an unresolved V gene where checked; the cause of the rest is unknown. V, J and clone size reflect that table, while D and trimming were determined from the DNA. This sample comprises about 200,000 clones, about 80% of them detected only once. Nearly 3% of the sample goes to the ten largest clones.

These data belong to a study of cytomegalovirus exposure and HLA in healthy donors (dated by TCRdb to about 2017). With respect to the entire study: In an earlier analysis of 550 to 750 of the donors, 276 Gb of sequence data and 90 million to 130 million unique TCR beta sequences from about 179 million T cells were reported. Roughly 320 gigabases of sequencing data and around 90 million unique TCR sequences made up an early release that covered under 750 HLA-typed donors. The genetic ancestry cluster associated with self-reported Caucasian donors included 81% of the roughly 400 genotyped donors. The aim of the study was to test whether cataloging public T cell receptors could identify signatures of past pathogen exposure. The study profiled the T cell repertoires of 500 to 800 subjects by immunosequencing and related them to cytomegalovirus serostatus. Besides the first cohort of 550 to 750 subjects, a separate validation cohort made up of over 100 different subjects was used. To predict cytomegalovirus infection status, the study combined high-throughput TCR immunosequencing, statistical association of individual TCRs with disease status, and machine learning. A later analysis re-examined previously published TCR beta repertoires from about 700 donors and added high-resolution HLA genotyping to investigate patterns of TCR occurrence. Rather than drawing on any new phenotypic data, the later analysis identified candidate immune exposures from TCR beta sequences and the way those sequences occurred across donors. An earlier analysis of approximately 580 of the donors used high-throughput TCR beta sequencing to judge whether each TCR beta V gene segment behaved as functional or pseudogenic. Donor age, sex, ethnicity and CMV serostatus were collected together with the repertoire data. In a later genetic analysis, genome-wide SNP genotypes for about three fifths of the roughly 670 donors were used, and that subset was treated as a discovery cohort. Every discovery cohort repertoire had been produced on one sequencing platform. Both class I and class II loci were covered by HLA typing, at four-digit resolution. Typing coverage differed by locus: A, B, C, DRB1 and DQB1 were typed in roughly 629-640 donors, DQA1 in about 500, DPA1 in some 570, and DPB1 in 472. Five DR-DQ haplotypes were handled as single units for association and clustering because linkage in the cohort was strong. Among under 450 genotyped donors of the cohort, an average of approximately 230,000 unique TCR beta nucleotide sequences were sequenced per donor, roughly 20% of them non-productive.

Results the study describes overall, beyond this receptor: In vitro tests confirmed that three of the cytomegalovirus-associated TCR beta chains recognize cytomegalovirus antigens. HLA typing was unavailable for some donors at each locus, so association tests used only the typed subset. A further reported finding was that TCR beta sequences accurately predicted the HLA-A and HLA-B alleles for most subjects in the first cohort. CMV serostatus was the only immune exposure information available for the cohort. In a later analysis, the rate of TCR association differed among HLA loci, with DRB1 alleles having the most associated TCRs and HLA-C alleles having the fewest. In the study, approximately 160 TCR beta chains were listed as associated with cytomegalovirus. A later analysis associated 16,951 TCR beta sequences with specific HLA alleles at a false discovery rate of 0.05. A later analysis reported that several top co-occurrence clusters appeared linked to parvovirus B19, influenza, CMV and Epstein-Barr virus. An earlier analysis of around 600 of the donors showed that most TCR beta V segments appeared in productive rearrangements either about 87% or about 30% of the time, which broadly matched IMGT annotations. A later analysis found that most CMV-associated TCR beta chains appeared HLA-restricted, with HLA associations seemingly driven largely by CMV exposure. Presence/absence analyses assumed roughly uniform sequencing depth across donors, an assumption that may not hold. When HLA alleles, especially DR and DQ, strongly co-occurred, TCR associations were difficult to assign to individual alleles. The classifier was reported to diagnose cytomegalovirus status with high specificity and sensitivity in both the original cohort and the validation cohort. The authors suggested that the approach could potentially be extended to other disease states and immunological phenotypes. A cluster of highly shared sequence variants was judged likely to represent a technical artifact of the sequencing pipeline. Most TCR sequences were seen in very few donors, while some public TCRs were found in many individuals. Linkage disequilibrium might explain the correlated functional status among segregating V segments, but an unknown experimental factor could not be ruled out. In a later genetic analysis, a missense DCLRE1C variant was associated with V-gene and J-gene trimming of TCR beta chains, and the association was replicated in an independent cohort. In a later analysis, HLA-associated TCR beta chains were found to be more clonally expanded and to have lower generation probabilities than equally common non-associated chains. The earlier analysis of around 600 of the donors excluded seventeen rarely observed V segments, including chromosome 9 orphons, because counts were too low. According to a later genetic analysis, donors in an Asian-associated ancestry cluster had fewer N-insertions in productive TCRs than the approximately 710-donor mean. This cohort had only TCR beta chains sequenced, and the lack of alpha or paired-chain data limited which features could be detected.

Sequenced: PBMCs. This TCR came from a woman aged 25 to 39 in good health and CMV-seronegative.

The CDR3 protein is CASSSQAGGRYNEQFF. DNA sequence: TGTGCCAGCAGCTCCCAGGCGGGGGGGCGGTACAATGAGCAGTTCTTC. The receptor chain draws on TRBV12-1 and TRBJ2-1; the D call TRBD2 from the table was never checked on the DNA. TRBV12-1 is marked as a pseudogene. The CDR3 has 16 amino acids, counting the end cysteine and phenylalanine. Solely the CDR3 DNA is kept, with 48 bases framed from the first base.